The rows below give T cell receptor beta chains drawn from one sample of a study of T cells in localized non-small cell lung cancer. The data were produced by immunoSEQ multiplex PCR, yet TCRdb's version contains in-frame clones alone and is incomplete. The data hold over 40,000 clones, with about nine tenths observed a single time. Here the sequenced sample was peripheral blood, taken before any cancer treatment. All receptors derive from a female donor of 60 years or more with stage I squamous cell lung carcinoma. Both conserved end residues are part of each CDR3. Each record gives: clone size, D gene, V gene, J gene, CDR3 DNA, CDR3 protein. D genes are given only for firm matches. Clone size, where shown, is once, few, many, or a class for clones that have expanded.

NA	NA	TRBV30	TRBJ2-7	TGTGCCTGGAGCCATACAGGGTCGCCTTTCTACGAGCAGTACTTC	CAWSHTGSPFYEQYF
NA	NA	TRBV9	TRBJ2-7	TGTGCCAGCAGCGTAGGGGTAGGGGAGCAGTACTTC	CASSVGVGEQYF
NA	NA	TRBV7-6	TRBJ2-1	TGTGCCAGCAGTCAAAGGGTTAGGACTGAGCAGTTCTTC	CASSQRVRTEQFF
NA	NA	TRBV18	TRBJ1-2	TGTGCCAGCTCACCAGCAGGGAGTGGCTACACCTTC	CASSPAGSGYTF
NA	NA	TRBV6-5	TRBJ1-5	TGTGCCAGCAGTTACGCCAGGGGCAATCAGCCCCAGCATTTT	CASSYARGNQPQHF
NA	TRBD2	TRBV28	TRBJ2-1	TGTGCCAGCAGTTTACCTAGCGGCTACAATGAGCAGTTCTTC	CASSLPSGYNEQFF
NA	NA	TRBV29-1	TRBJ2-1	TGCAGCGTTGGCCCCGCGGGGAGACTCTCCTACAATGAGCAGTTCTTC	CSVGPAGRLSYNEQFF
NA	NA	TRBV9	TRBJ2-3	TGTGCCAGCAGCGTGAGTTGGGCGGGAGATACGCAGTATTTT	CASSVSWAGDTQYF
NA	TRBD1	TRBV7-3	TRBJ2-1	TGTGCCAGCAGCTTAGTAGGGGGCGATGAGCAGTTCTTC	CASSLVGGDEQFF
NA	NA	TRBV6-1	TRBJ2-2	TGTGCCAGCAGTCGTCGTCCAGCGCTCGCCGGGGAGCTGTTTTTT	CASSRRPALAGELFF
NA	TRBD1	TRBV7-9	TRBJ1-3	TGTGCCAGCAGCTTACTAGGTAGGGGACAGCCTTTCTCTGGAAACACCATATATTTT	CASSLLGRGQPFSGNTIYF
few	NA	TRBV10-2	TRBJ1-5	TGCGCCAGCAGCCACGATAAGGGAAATCAGCCCCAGCATTTT	CASSHDKGNQPQHF
NA	NA	TRBV2	TRBJ2-1	TGTGCCAGCAGTGAAGAGGGGTTTGGCAATGAGCAGTTCTTC	CASSEEGFGNEQFF
NA	TRBD1	TRBV7-2	TRBJ2-1	TGTGCCAGCAGCTTAACGGGACAGGGGGCGGGTGAGCAGTTCTTC	CASSLTGQGAGEQFF
NA	TRBD1	TRBV5-8	TRBJ1-5	TGTGCCAGCAGCTCTGCCCGGGACAGGGGGCGATGGAGCAATCAGCCCCAGCATTTT	CASSSARDRGRWSNQPQHF
NA	NA	TRBV7-9	TRBJ1-5	TGTGCCAGCAGCTTAGGACAGGTATACAATCAGCCCCAGCATTTT	CASSLGQVYNQPQHF
NA	TRBD1	TRBV18	TRBJ2-1	TGTGCCAGCTCACTGAGACAGGGGGCTTCTGTCTACAATGAGCAGTTCTTC	CASSLRQGASVYNEQFF
NA	TRBD2	TRBV19	TRBJ2-5	TGTGCCAGTAGTCCCTACGGCGGGAGTGAGACCCAGTACTTC	CASSPYGGSETQYF
NA	TRBD2	TRBV6-1	TRBJ2-5	TGTGCCAGCAGTGGACTAGCGGGAGTCGGAGAGACCCAGTACTTC	CASSGLAGVGETQYF
NA	NA	TRBV7-3	TRBJ2-2	TGTGCCAGCAGCTTTAGCGGTGGGGACACCGGGGAGCTGTTTTTT	CASSFSGGDTGELFF
once	NA	TRBV7-6	TRBJ2-7	TGTGCCGGCAGCTCCGGACCCAAACCCTACGAGCAGTACTTC	CAGSSGPKPYEQYF
NA	TRBD2	TRBV27	TRBJ2-3	TGTGCCAGCAGTTATCTGAGCGGGAGTGGCACGCAGTATTTT	CASSYLSGSGTQYF
NA	NA	TRBV30	TRBJ2-7	TGTGCCTGGAGCCCCCGACGGATCTACGAGCAGTACTTC	CAWSPRRIYEQYF
NA	NA	TRBV29-1	TRBJ1-4	TGCAGCGTGAGGGGGGATAATGAAAAACTGTTTTTT	CSVRGDNEKLFF
NA	NA	TRBV6-5	TRBJ1-2	TGTGCCAGCAGTTTCCCAGGGGCGGGAGGCTACACCTTC	CASSFPGAGGYTF
once	NA	TRBV28	TRBJ2-1	TGTGCCAGCAGGATCGCCGGTCACAATGAGCAGTTCTTC	CASRIAGHNEQFF
NA	NA	TRBV18	TRBJ1-3	TGTGCCAGCTCCCCAGGGAGGTTCTCTGGAAACACCATATATTTT	CASSPGRFSGNTIYF
NA	NA	TRBV6-5	TRBJ1-1	TGTGCCAGCAGTTACCGAACAGCGCCAGGGGCTTTCTTT	CASSYRTAPGAFF
NA	TRBD1	TRBV7-9	TRBJ2-6	TGTGCCAGCAGCCACTACCGGGACAGGGGTTCTTACCCCAACGTCCTGACTTTC	CASSHYRDRGSYPNVLTF
NA	NA	TRBV7-3	TRBJ2-5	TGTGCCAGCAGCTTAGGTAGTGGTGAGACCCAGTACTTC	CASSLGSGETQYF